This T cell receptor beta chain is drawn from a study of graft-versus-host responses after intestinal transplantation. The graft tissue was processed, and this released both intraepithelial and lamina propria lymphocytes. Clones were sequenced by immunoSEQ multiplex PCR, and TCRdb holds only the in-frame ones, with some missing. Of about 63,000 clones detected, 89% appear once; the ten largest clones hold around 1.8%. The CDR3 runs to 15 residues. The germline V gene encodes CDR1 MNHEY and CDR2 SVGAGI. As to this clone: One junction end does not reproduce the germline sequence, and a read error may be involved.

This sequence was found in a human patient who received an intestinal transplant, so some T cells may come from the graft donor. The genes are TRBV6-5 and TRBJ2-1, with TRBD2 matching over 7 bases. This sample comprised ileum tissue, obtained 350 to 400 days after transplant. The CDR3 is CTSSHSQTSSGEQFF. CDR3 sequence (DNA): TGTACCAGCAGTCACTCTCAGACTAGCTCTGGGGAGCAGTTCTTC.